This T cell receptor (beta chain) stems from a study of T-cell reconstitution after alpha-beta-depleted transplantation in children. The CDR3 consists of 16 residues. CDR1 and CDR2 from the germline V gene are MNHEY and SMNVEV (reference sequence). Trimming removed 2 bases from V and 0 bases from J, with 11 bases in between. Preparation of the TCRbeta library involved a method that used unique molecular identifiers. Using its own MiXCR run on the PCR reads, TCRdb lists one record per CDR3 protein. There are nearly 3,000 distinct CDR3 sequences in the sample; roughly 20% occur only once, and approximately 39% lies in the top ten. This clonotype came up many times.

The specimen comprised PBMCs, mostly from graft donor cells, sampled 60 days after TCRalphabeta/CD19-depleted stem cell transplant. The chain is built from TRBV27 and TRBJ2-4; D perhaps matches TRBD2 (5 bases). The TCR originated in a female patient between 10 and 17 years old who had a stem cell transplant for acute lymphoblastic leukemia, so the T cells may come from the graft donor. This CDR3 reads CASSLEGGLAKNIQYF. The CDR3 nucleotides read TGTGCCAGCAGTTTAGAGGGCGGACTAGCCAAAAACATTCAGTACTTC.